The clone carrying this TCR beta chain appeared a few times. The antigen is unknown. The sample comes from a study of shared clonotypes between healthy human individuals. Background on the study: Plates per donor: three CD4 naive, three CD4 memory, two CD8 naive, one CD8 memory.

The protocol was immunoSEQ multiplex PCR, while the TCRdb copy is restricted to in-frame clones and leaves out a portion. This repertoire shows approximately 340,000 clones, over 70% found once; its top ten account for about 10%. CDR1 and CDR2 (germline): SGHDT, YYEEEE. The CDR3 is 16 residues long. Trimming took 0 bases from V and 1 from J; bases not matched to a gene: 4. Findings and limits, study-wide: Against clonotypes common to all four donors, non-shared ones had lower generation probabilities. Among donors, sharing of clonotypes was expected to be affected by sequencing depth. Larger richness was generally estimated for naive than memory subsets.

This sequence joins TRBV5-6 and TRBJ2-1; TRBD1 matches at 7 bases. This TCR was sampled from a man under 40 in good health. Sequencing input: memory CD4+ T cells sorted from blood. Described subset: CD45RA-negative fraction. CDR3 DNA sequence: TGTGCCAGCAGCTTGGTCCGGGACAGATCCTACAATGAGCAGTTCTTC. Its translation: CASSLVRDRSYNEQFF.